The present T cell receptor beta chain was sequenced within a study of long-term antiretroviral therapy in people with HIV (dated by TCRdb to 2022 to 2024). Regarding the study in general: The earliest samples were collected roughly a decade before the 2015 WHO recommendation for immediate ART, at a time when ART was usually postponed until CD4 counts fell. Among the 25 to 30 participants with HIV, ten to twelve were female. A total of 192 cryopreserved PBMC samples came from around 30 adults with confirmed HIV infection and were collected serially over a mean of roughly six years (range 1-12). No cross-contamination during QIAcube processing was seen in test extractions of a monoclonal T-cell line run alongside roughly 35 polyclonal samples. A retrospective serial study tested whether ART initiation and durable HIV suppression were associated with changes in peripheral blood TRB repertoire composition and diversity. What the work shows at the level of the full study, not this receptor alone: Because PBMC availability was limited, only the TCR beta chain was sequenced, with no alpha chain pairing. Compared with controls, HIV repertoires had narrower CDR3 length ranges, and the network structure pointed to an antigen-experienced repertoire that shifted only slightly toward naive after ART. The samples span the years 2004 to 2017, and the ART regimens used may be less effective than current regimens. Expanded TRB clones identified before ART initiation dominated the repertoire across all time points, though the dominance fluctuated and decreased in many PLHIV after ART. Because pre-ART samples had limited cell numbers, unsorted PBMC were profiled rather than sorted CD4+ and CD8+ T cells. ART initiation was associated with a significant increase in TRB diversity, but diversity stayed significantly below transplant donor controls even after long-term ART. Inferences about post-ART repertoire changes were limited because no data were available on ART adherence, viral resistance or therapy changes.

Comment on this clone: The antigen it recognizes is unknown. Within one base of it there is no much larger clone, and no base qualities were kept.

Participants were included only if at least one PBMC sample before ART initiation and at least two post-ART samples were available. Every participant with HIV received treatment in the United States of America. Cryopreserved samples of about 0.9-11 million PBMC were thawed and washed before DNA extraction. At the time of the earliest PBMC sample for each participant with HIV, ages ranged from about 20 to 54 years. Per participant, PBMC samples came from 1-4 timepoints prior to ART initiation and 2-8 timepoints following ART initiation, for a median of 7 samples. Serial HIV viral load, CD4+ T-cell count, ART history and demographic data were obtained for every participant. Genomic DNA was extracted from unsorted PBMC with a Qiagen kit on a QIAcube, with processing performed in batches of 12 samples. Sequencing of the TRB variable region was done with the immunoSEQ hsTCRB v3.0 assay at survey level resolution. The target sequencing depth for TRB was about 40,000-55,000 T-cell genomes per sample. An Illumina MiSeq with a v3 150-cycle kit was used to sequence the pooled TRB libraries. The original methods were these. Repertoire analysis was performed in R inside a reproducible Nextflow workflow that covered QC, data transformation and analysis. LymphoSeq2, an R package for exploring AIRR-Seq data, was used to implement the custom analyses. A handful of samples yielding fewer than 5000 total TRB sequences were excluded, leaving approximately 200 analyzed HIV repertoires. Among the 180 to 200 retained HIV repertoires, 59 were collected before ART initiation and about 130 were collected after ART initiation. Repertoires were downsampled to 5000 TRB nucleotide sequences, and summary statistics were averaged over 100 downsampling iterations. Only TRB sequences with CDR3 regions of at least seven amino acids were retained for analysis. Diversity was assessed using a clonality score derived from Shannon entropy and using the Gini coefficient. In the repertoire networks, any two of the top 5000 CDR3 amino acid sequences were linked whenever the two sequences differed by an edit distance of one. For TRB CDR3 amino acid sequences, antigen specificity groups and MHC restriction were predicted with GLIPH2. To flag known associations with CMV, EBV, HIV or tissue antigens, CDR3 amino acid sequences were compared against VDJdb and McPAS-TCR. Pre-ART, post-ART and control groups were compared with Wilcoxon signed-rank tests and Holm-Bonferroni correction. Sourced from immuneACCESS, this table was stored by TCRdb with only in-frame sequences that have V and J called. A share of the clones is absent; for the studies checked, an unresolved V gene accounts for under half, and the remainder has no known explanation. Clonal size and the V and J genes are those of that table, whereas D and trimming came from the DNA. The sample has 4,800 or so clones on record, around nine tenths of them singletons. 5% to 6.5% of the sample goes to the ten largest clones.

V is pared back by 6 bases and J by 0 bases, with 19 bases lying between the germline termini. Taken from cysteine to phenylalanine, the CDR3 has 17 residues. The CDR3 DNA has 51 bases and is translated from base 1. Per the germline V gene, SNHLY is the CDR1 and FYNNEI is the CDR2. The clonotype was recovered from a woman aged 45-60 years with HIV. The sample consisted of unsorted PBMCs, taken 1.3 years after starting antiretroviral therapy. The chain couples TRBV2 to TRBJ2-3, with the D assignment possibly TRBD1 or TRBD2, given 6 matching bases for each. CDR3 protein: CASSSWGALHSTDTQYF. The DNA is as follows: TGTGCCAGCAGCTCATGGGGGGCCTTGCATAGCACAGATACGCAGTATTTT.